These T cell receptor beta chains were read from a single sample in a study of low-dose radiotherapy and immunotherapy resistance in tumors. TCRdb independently ran MiXCR on the reads; one entry per CDR3 protein. The sample consists of 45,000 or so distinct CDR3 sequences, about 25% of them appearing once. The sample consisted of PBMCs, taken after low-dose radiotherapy plus immunotherapy. The receptors derive from a male donor with prostate cancer. CDR3s include the opening cysteine and the closing phenylalanine or tryptophan. The D gene is left open where the match is weak. The size field is filled for only some rows; it gives once, few, many or a size class.

abundance | j_gene | v_gene | d_gene | CDR3nt | CDR3aa
NA | TRBJ2-2 | TRBV10-2 | NA | TGCGCCAGCACCTTTTCGGGATCGTGGTGTGACACCGGGGAGCTGTTTTTT | CASTFSGSWCDTGELFF
many | TRBJ2-2 | TRBV29-1 | NA | TGCAGCGTTGAATGGGACAGGGTCGGGGGGGGTAACACCGGGGAGCTGTTTTTT | CSVEWDRVGGGNTGELFF
many | TRBJ2-3 | TRBV6-5 | TRBD2 | TGTGCCAGCAGCCGATTTGGCGGGGGAACGACAGATACGCAGTATTTT | CASSRFGGGTTDTQYF
many | TRBJ2-7 | TRBV28 | TRBD2 | TGTGCCAGCTCCACTAGCGGGAGGGCCGTATACGAGCAGTACTTC | CASSTSGRAVYEQYF
many | TRBJ2-7 | TRBV5-1 | TRBD1 | TGCGCCAGCAGCTTTGGGGACAGGGGAAACTTCGGTCGTCGCGAGCAGTACTTC | CASSFGDRGNFGRREQYF
NA | TRBJ2-7 | TRBV2 | TRBD1 | TGTGCCAGCAGTTCTTTGACAGGGGCCGGGGAGCTGTACTTC | CASSSLTGAGELYF
NA | TRBJ2-7 | TRBV28 | TRBD2 | TGTGCCAGCAGTTTATCAAGGACTAGCGGGGGCTCCTACGAGGAGTACTTC | CASSLSRTSGGSYEEYF
large | TRBJ2-5 | TRBV6-5 | TRBD2 | TGTGCCAGCAGTTACTCGACTAGCGGGGGAGAGACCCAGTACTTC | CASSYSTSGGETQYF
many | TRBJ2-1 | TRBV29-1 | NA | TGCAGCGTTCCTGGGATCGGGTACAATGAGCAGTTCTTC | CSVPGIGYNEQFF
NA | TRBJ2-3 | TRBV5-1 | TRBD2 | TGCGCCAGCAGACTAGCGGTCAGCACAGATACGCAGTATTTT | CASRLAVSTDTQYF
many | TRBJ1-3 | TRBV20-1 | NA | TGCAGTGCTAGAGAGTGGAGCTCTGGAAACACCATATATTTT | CSAREWSSGNTIYF
few | TRBJ2-3 | TRBV12-3/TRBV12-4 | TRBD2 | TGTGCCAGCCTCCCTAGCGGGGGGCTTAGCACAGATACGCAGTATTTT | CASLPSGGLSTDTQYF
many | TRBJ2-7 | TRBV4-1 | TRBD2 | TGCGCCAGCAGCCGTCACACTAGCGGGAGCTACGAGCAGTACTTC | CASSRHTSGSYEQYF
many | TRBJ2-2 | TRBV18 | NA | TGTGCCAGCTCACTGTCGAGCCAAAACACCGGGGAGCTGTTTTTT | CASSLSSQNTGELFF
many | TRBJ2-1 | TRBV5-1 | NA | TGCGCCAGCAGCCCAGGGGAATCCTACAATGAGCAGTTCTTC | CASSPGESYNEQFF
many | TRBJ2-7 | TRBV5-1 | TRBD1 | TGCGCCAGCAGCTCTTGGACAGGGAACTACGAGCAGTACTTC | CASSSWTGNYEQYF
few | TRBJ1-1 | TRBV29-1 | NA | TGCAGCGTCGGAGGCACAAGATTGAACACTGAAGCTTTCTTT | CSVGGTRLNTEAFF
many | TRBJ1-2 | TRBV6-2/TRBV6-3 | NA | TGTGCCAGCAGAGCTCAGGGTCGTGGCTATGGCTACACCTTC | CASRAQGRGYGYTF
many | TRBJ2-2 | TRBV29-1 | TRBD2 | TGCAGCGTTCGACGGGCTAGCGGTAACACCGGGGAGCTGTTTTTT | CSVRRASGNTGELFF
many | TRBJ1-2 | TRBV29-1 | TRBD1 | TGCAGCGTGGGGACAGGGGTAAATGTGTACTATGGCTACACCTTC | CSVGTGVNVYYGYTF
few | TRBJ2-3 | TRBV27 | NA | TGTGCCAGCAGTTTTACGGGGGGCGGGTTCACAGATACGCAGTATTTT | CASSFTGGGFTDTQYF
many | TRBJ2-4 | TRBV28 | NA | TGTGCCAGCAGCCAATTCTCTCCCGGGGTGGCCAAAAACATTCAGTACTTC | CASSQFSPGVAKNIQYF
NA | TRBJ2-1 | TRBV5-4 | TRBD2 | TGTGCCAGCAGGCCCGAGCTAGCGGGAGGGCCCGATGAGCAGTTCTTC | CASRPELAGGPDEQFF
few | TRBJ2-3 | TRBV20-1 | TRBD2 | TGCAGTGCTAGAGGGGCAGGGAGGGGTCCAGATACGCAGTATTTT | CSARGAGRGPDTQYF
once | TRBJ2-1 | TRBV6-2/TRBV6-3 | NA | TGTGCCAGCAGTTCCCGTTCAGGGGGGGACAATGAGCAGTTCTTC | CASSSRSGGDNEQFF
many | TRBJ2-2 | TRBV5-1 | NA | TGCGCCAGCAGCACCACAGGGTCGAACACCGGGGAGCTGTTTTTT | CASSTTGSNTGELFF
many | TRBJ1-5 | TRBV15 | NA | TGTGCCACCAGGTTTAGCCTGATGAATCAGCCCCAGCATTTT | CATRFSLMNQPQHF
medium-sized | TRBJ2-1 | TRBV5-1 | TRBD2 | TGCGCCAGCAGCGCCTCCGGGACTAGCAGCTACAATGAGCAGTTCTTC | CASSASGTSSYNEQFF
many | TRBJ1-6 | TRBV28 | NA | TGTGCCAGCAGTCCAATCGGGACGCCTAATGCTAATTCACCCCTCCACTTT | CASSPIGTPNANSPLHF
many | TRBJ2-7 | TRBV7-3 | TRBD1 | TGTGCCAGCAGCAGCGGGACAGGGGTTTCCTACGAGCAGTACTTC | CASSSGTGVSYEQYF
many | TRBJ1-1 | TRBV10-2 | TRBD1 | TGCGCCAGCAGTGAGTTCCGACAGGGGGCGAGAACTGAAGCTTTCTTT | CASSEFRQGARTEAFF
many | TRBJ2-3 | TRBV10-3 | NA | TGTGCCATCAGGACGGGAGATACGCAGTATTTT | CAIRTGDTQYF
many | TRBJ2-1 | TRBV11-2 | TRBD1 | TGTGCCAGCAGAAGACAGGGATTCGAATACAATGAGCAGTTCTTC | CASRRQGFEYNEQFF
many | TRBJ1-2 | TRBV21-1 | NA | TGTGCCAGCAGCCCTCGGACAGGCCCCCATGGCTACACCTTC | CASSPRTGPHGYTF
NA | TRBJ2-2 | TRBV19 | TRBD1 | TGTGCCAGCCGCGCGCCGGGACAGTCGAACACCGGGGAGCTGTTTTTT | CASRAPGQSNTGELFF
many | TRBJ2-1 | TRBV6-2/TRBV6-3 | NA | TGTGCCAGCAGAATTTCCCTCCGGTGGGGGAGCTCCTACAATGAGCAGTTCTTC | CASRISLRWGSSYNEQFF
many | TRBJ1-1 | TRBV19 | TRBD1 | TGTGCCAGTAGTATGCCGGGACAGGGGACTGAAGCTTTCTTT | CASSMPGQGTEAFF
NA | TRBJ1-1 | TRBV5-4 | NA | TGTGCCAGCAGCTTGGATTTGTACAGTGAAGCTTTCTTT | CASSLDLYSEAFF